This T cell receptor (beta chain) was sequenced during a study of T cells expressing NK-cell markers (dated by TCRdb to about 2020). Describing the broader study: TCR beta-chain repertoires were profiled in sorted CD3+CD56+NKG2C+, CD3+CD56+NKG2C- and CD3+CD56-NKG2C+ T-cell subsets from several donors. Among the eight sequenced donors, only one was HCMV-seronegative, while the other seven were HCMV-seropositive. All eight donors whose samples were sequenced were randomly selected healthy volunteers, three of them men and five women. Illumina HiSeq 2000/2500, MiSeq or NextSeq was used to sequence libraries as 2 x 150 bp reads. General findings and caveats noted by the study authors: For five or six donors, the dominant CD3+CD56+NKG2C+ clonotypes were among the top 10 CD8+ clonotypes and accounted for about 1.0-7.5% of CD8+ T cells. Those dominant clonotypes were again the most abundant among CD3+CD56-NKG2C+ cells in a handful of donors, at about 25-60.1%. Whether the expanded NKG2C-expressing T cell clones were specific for HCMV antigens remained unclear.

To note about this clonotype: It has no known antigen specificity.

The instrument was an Illumina HiSeq 2000. TCR beta cDNA libraries were prepared using 5'RACE template switching, which introduced a universal primer site and unique molecular identifiers. cDNA synthesis was primed from the TCR beta constant segment, followed by two successive PCR amplification steps. The study's processing was this. Reads were demultiplexed and grouped by UMI with MIGEC, and clonotypes were assembled and quantified with MiTCR. Only TCR cDNA sequences supported by at least two reads were kept to exclude erroneous sequences. The tcR package was used for downstream repertoire analysis, with clonotypes matched between fractions based on CDR3 nucleotide sequence plus V segment. VDJmatch was used to annotate antigen specificity against VDJdb, with one amino acid substitution in CDR3 permitted. TCRdb reanalyzed the reads, keeping one entry per CDR3 protein sequence and omitting DNA. The V and J calls follow TCRdb's processing rather than the paper's. This sample's table lists 350,000 to 450,000 distinct CDR3 sequences. Together, the top ten hold over 4% of the sample.

The CDR3, from cysteine to phenylalanine, totals 15 residues. Nucleotide data are not available. Taken from the germline V gene, the CDR1 and CDR2 loops are MNHNS and SASEGT. To determine HCMV serostatus, a commercial ELISA kit was used to detect HCMV-specific IgG in serum. Ficoll density gradient centrifugation was used to isolate peripheral blood mononuclear cells from blood. The sample was blood T cells: a sorted CD56 or NKG2C T cell subset, CD4+ or CD8+ T cells, or bulk PBMC T cells (not recorded which). Rearrangement joined TRBV6-1 to TRBJ2-3. The TCR comes from a man aged 18 to 69 in good health. The CDR3 protein is CASSRRLGSTDTQYF.